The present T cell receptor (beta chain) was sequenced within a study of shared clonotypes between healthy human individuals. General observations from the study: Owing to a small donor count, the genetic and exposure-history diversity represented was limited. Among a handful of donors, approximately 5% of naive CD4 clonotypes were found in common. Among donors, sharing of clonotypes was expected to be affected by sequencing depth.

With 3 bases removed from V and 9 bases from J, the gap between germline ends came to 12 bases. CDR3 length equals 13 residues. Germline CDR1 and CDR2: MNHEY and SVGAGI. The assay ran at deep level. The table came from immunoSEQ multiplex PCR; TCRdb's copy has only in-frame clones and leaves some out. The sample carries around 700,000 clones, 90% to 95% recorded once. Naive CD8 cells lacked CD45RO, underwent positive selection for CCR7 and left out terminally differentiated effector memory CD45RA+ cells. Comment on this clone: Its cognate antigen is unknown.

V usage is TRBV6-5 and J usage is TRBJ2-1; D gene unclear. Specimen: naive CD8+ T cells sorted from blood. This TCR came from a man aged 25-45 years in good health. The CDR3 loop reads CASSYNPEVEQFF. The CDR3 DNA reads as TGTGCCAGCAGTTATAACCCAGAAGTTGAGCAGTTCTTC.